This T cell receptor (beta chain) was profiled in a study of T cells expressing NK-cell markers. Whole-study findings and limits: As a fraction of CD8+ T cells, dominant NKG2C+ clonotypes reached about 1.0-8% in six donors.

This CDR3 comprises 16 residues. The germline V gene has CDR1 MNHNS and CDR2 SASEGT. Regarding this clonotype: Its antigen is as yet unknown.

TCRdb re-called the 5' RACE reads; every CDR3 protein appears as one record, without DNA. The listing contains approximately 440,000 distinct CDR3 sequences. The J gene is TRBJ2-1, the V gene TRBV6-1; TCRdb gives TRBD2 as the D gene, but with no DNA this cannot be confirmed. The sequence derives from a woman aged 50 to 60 in good health. The sample taken for sequencing was blood T cells: a sorted CD56 or NKG2C T cell subset, CD4+ or CD8+ T cells, or bulk PBMC T cells (not recorded which). The CDR3 loop is CASKEEGLGSYNEQFF.